This T cell receptor beta chain appears in the sequencing data of a study of Ad26.COV2.S vaccination and SARS-CoV-2 variants (dated by TCRdb to 2020 to 2023). About the full investigation: Vaccine-arm donors came from COV1001, a multicentre, randomized, double-blind, placebo-controlled phase I-IIa trial of Ad26.COV2.S in healthy adults. Ad26.COV2.S was administered intramuscularly at 5 x 10^10 or 1 x 10^11 viral particles, either as a single shot or as two shots given 56 days apart. TCRbeta repertoire sequencing served as the tool for gauging how specific and how broad the SARS-CoV-2-reactive T cell receptors were following Ad26.COV2.S vaccination. The TCR-sequenced set comprised around 30 samples: some 19 Ad26.COV2.S vaccine recipients, 5 placebo recipients and 8 SARS-CoV-2 convalescent individuals. Trial participants were randomized into five groups of five: low-dose or high-dose Ad26.COV2.S given once or twice, or placebo on both occasions. Blinding of investigators to trial group allocation was maintained during experiments and outcome assessment.

The immunoSEQ Assay was used to sequence TCRbeta CDR3 regions. After extraction, genomic DNA underwent amplification by bias-controlled multiplex PCR, followed by high-throughput sequencing. Turning to the authors' computational methods: To quantify the absolute abundance of each unique TCRbeta CDR3 region, sequences were collapsed and filtered. T cell fraction was estimated by normalizing TCRbeta template counts to usable DNA, with usable DNA measured through amplification of reference genes found in all nucleated cells. Repertoire TCRs were annotated as SARS-CoV-2-specific when V gene, CDR3 amino acid sequence and J gene were exactly matched to a known reactive TCR set. The reference SARS-CoV-2 TCR set was obtained from MIRA and was filtered for enrichment in COVID-19-positive ImmuneCODE repertoires, whereby public or cross-reactive TCRs were removed. Based on the MIRA antigens, annotated TCRs were further analysed at the level of specific ORF or position within ORF. Breadth was defined as annotated unique rearrangements over total unique productive rearrangements; depth was the summed frequency of those rearrangements. Two-sided Wilcoxon rank-sum tests were used to compare TCR breadth between groups. Entries here come from immuneACCESS through TCRdb and include only in-frame sequences with V and J called. Some clones fail to appear in such tables; in the studies checked, an unresolved V gene covers under half of the shortfall, and the cause of the remainder is unknown. For V, J and clone size, that table is used; D and trimming come from the DNA. In this sample the table shows more than 300,000 clones, around nine tenths of which occur a single time. Jointly, the top ten make up approximately 5% of the sample.

Broad study findings and their caveats: Substantial breadth of spike-specific CD8+ and CD4+ T cell responses was reported after vaccination. It was noted by the authors that total T cell responses may have been underestimated by the TCR breadth and depth analyses. Compared with placebo recipients, Ad26.COV2.S recipients showed higher spike-specific TCR breadth (P = 0.0014). Non-spike TCR breadth was comparable between vaccine and placebo recipients, consistent with the vaccine containing only spike. The study was not powered to compare responses between vaccine doses or regimens.

What the treatment or condition label conveys for this sample: 19 received Ad26.COV2.S at low or high dose, single or two shots; five or six received placebo; per-sample allocation not given. For vaccine and placebo recipients, repertoires were sequenced using samples collected on day 63 after the first injection. In Cohort 1b, some 25 adults aged 18-55 years were enrolled at a single site in Boston, USA, between 29 July and 7 August 2020. As a vaccine, Ad26.COV2.S was a replication-incompetent adenovirus type 26 vector that expressed a prefusion-stabilized SARS-CoV-2 spike protein derived from the original Wuhan strain. As for this clone: Which antigen it targets is not known. Per-nucleotide qualities are absent, and no much larger clonotype sits a single base away.

Reading from cysteine to phenylalanine, the CDR3 counts 13 amino acids. Only the CDR3 DNA is retained, 39 bases long and in frame from the first base. The germline V gene encodes CDR1 WSHSY and CDR2 SAAADI. Deletion took 4 bases off V and 4 bases off J, with a span of 7 bases between the germline ends. The V gene is TRBV10-2 and the J gene is TRBJ2-2, with no confidently assigned D gene. The sequences come from peripheral blood, collected in a trial of Ad26.COV2.S vaccine versus placebo. This receptor was taken from a person aged 18-65 years who received the Ad26.COV2.S COVID-19 vaccine or a placebo. The sequence in DNA is TGCGCCAGCAGTGTGGTAGGCACCGGGGAGCTGTTTTTT. It codes for CASSVVGTGELFF.